The present TCR beta chain was sequenced within a study of blood T cell repertoires in COVID-19. Using immunoSEQ multiplex PCR, the repertoire was profiled, and TCRdb retains in-frame clones only, with some absent. Among approximately 20,000 clones listed, under 90% were seen once. Germline values: CDR1 SGHAT, CDR2 FQNNGV. Trimming removed 5 bases at V and 2 bases at J, with 6 bases between. CDR3 length: 13 residues. The sequenced sample consisted of peripheral blood. The chain has TRBV11-2 and TRBJ2-2, with D unresolved. This TCR was recovered from a man aged 50-60 years with active COVID-19. CDR3 nucleotide sequence: TGTGCCAGCAGCATAACTAACACCGGGGAGCTGTTTTTT. Amino acids: CASSITNTGELFF.